What follows describes a single T cell receptor beta chain. Its antigen remains unidentified. The source of the sample is a study of cytotoxic CD8 clonotypes in ibrutinib-treated CLL. Overall study results and limits: Stable or contracted on treatment, public clonotypes were also uncommon.

This CDR3 spans 13 amino acids. Per germline, CDR1 SGHTA and CDR2 FQGTGA. Trimming shortened V by 5 bases and J by 3 bases, and 9 bases separated the two germline ends. The data were produced by immunoSEQ multiplex PCR, yet TCRdb's version contains in-frame clones alone and is incomplete. The sample consists of some 46,000 clones, about two thirds of them appearing once. The sequenced sample was PBMCs, obtained after 12 months of ibrutinib treatment. The gene calls are TRBV7-3 and TRBJ2-3; D possibly matches TRBD1 or TRBD2 (6 bases each). The TCR sequence derives from a human donor with chronic lymphocytic leukemia. CDR3 in amino acids: CASSPGATDTQYF. The CDR3 DNA is TGTGCCAGCAGCCCGGGGGCAACAGATACGCAGTATTTT. Filled out from reference TRBV7-3 and TRBJ2-3, the complete variable domain reads GAGVSQTPSNKVTEKGKYVELRCDPISGHTALYWYRQSLGQGPEFLIYFQGTGAADDSGLPNDRFFAVRPEGSVSTLKIQRTERGDSAVYLCASSPGATDTQYFGPGTRLTVL.